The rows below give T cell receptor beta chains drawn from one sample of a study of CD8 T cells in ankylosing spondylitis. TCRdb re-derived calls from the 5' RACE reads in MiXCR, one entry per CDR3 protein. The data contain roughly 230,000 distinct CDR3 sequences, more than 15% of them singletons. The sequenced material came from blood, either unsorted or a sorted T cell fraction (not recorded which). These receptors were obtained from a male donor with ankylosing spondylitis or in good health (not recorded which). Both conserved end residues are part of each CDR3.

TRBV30 CAWSPPGLAGWDTQYF
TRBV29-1 CSVEELGQGGFF
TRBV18 CASSPPPSGRVSSYEQYF
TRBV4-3 CASSRDRGSTDTQYF
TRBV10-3 CAISQMGEFTDTQYF
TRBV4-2 CASSQDEGPGELFF
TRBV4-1 CASSQEAMGLAGNTDTQYF
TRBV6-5 CASSYSPGTYGYTF
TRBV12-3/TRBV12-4 CASSRQGAGRQPQHF
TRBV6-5 CASSYSGGLGDEQFF
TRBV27 CASTPGTSYEQYF
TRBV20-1 CSARTGAADYNEQFF
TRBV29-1 CSVEGRDRYNEQFF
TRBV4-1 CASSQDPASLGDEQFF
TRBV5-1 CASSLEGLSYYEQYF
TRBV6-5 CASSSRTSGSVDEQFF